This T cell receptor beta chain is drawn from a study of control samples from healthy donors and cancer patients. Sequencing was performed with immunoSEQ multiplex PCR; in TCRdb, only in-frame clones are kept and a portion is missing. The sample holds about 120,000 clones, about nine tenths seen once. V gave up 4 bases and J gave up 3 bases; unmatched junction bases: 7. Germline assignment: CDR1 SGHNT and CDR2 YYREEE (reference sequence). This CDR3 is 14 amino acids long. The sequencing sample was made of blood. J is TRBJ2-7 and V is TRBV5-4; TRBD1 agrees at 7 bases. The receptor comes from a man aged 40-49 years in good health. CDR3 sequence (DNA): TGTGCCAGCAGCGAGGACAGGCGTAGCTACGAGCAGTACTTC. Protein sequence: CASSEDRRSYEQYF.